The source of this T cell receptor (beta chain) is a study of T-cell reconstitution after alpha-beta-depleted transplantation in children. Unique molecular identifiers were used to barcode this TCRbeta library. TCRdb fed the PCR reads into MiXCR, producing one record per CDR3 protein. Of approximately 350,000 distinct CDR3 sequences listed, about an eighth are singletons. Germline values: CDR1 SGHRS, CDR2 YFSETQ. The CDR3 length is 13 residues. The V gene lost 2 bases and the J gene lost 2 bases, with 8 bases spanning the gap. Sequencing was performed on PBMCs, taken from the stem cell graft. The TCR sequence derives from a human donor who donated a stem cell graft to a child with Fanconi anemia. The chain recombines TRBV5-1 with TRBJ2-7, with D perhaps TRBD1 (5 bases). CDR3 in amino acids: CASSFGRAYEQYF. The CDR3 nucleotides are TGCGCCAGCAGCTTCGGCAGGGCCTACGAGCAGTACTTC. Filled out from reference TRBV5-1 and TRBJ2-7, the complete variable domain reads KAGVTQTPRYLIKTRGQQVTLSCSPISGHRSVSWYQQTPGQGLQFLFEYFSETQRNKGNFPGRFSGRQFSNSRSEMNVSTLELGDSALYLCASSFGRAYEQYFGPGTRLTVT.